One sample yielded the 3 T cell receptor beta chains listed below, sequenced in a study of T cell repertoires in cytomegalovirus infection. One entry per CDR3 protein results from TCRdb running MiXCR on the reads. The data hold tens of thousands of distinct CDR3 sequences, with more than 3% observed a single time. Sequenced input: PBMCs. These receptors all stem from a human donor in good health (CMV status not recorded). Some clones in this sample may be carry-over from other donors' samples.

In this sample, this clonotype turned up many times. V is TRBV7-2 and J is TRBJ2-7; D not resolved. V was trimmed by 3 bases and J by 1 base, leaving 10 bases between them. The length of the CDR3 is 14 residues. The germline gives CDR1 SGHTA, CDR2 FQGNSA. CDR3 bases: TGTGCCAGCAGCTTCCCCGAGAGATCCTACGAGCAGTACTTC. It translates to CASSFPERSYEQYF.

This clonotype was observed at least ten times. The chain is built from TRBV6-5 and TRBJ1-1; D is unclear. V lost 0 bases and J 3 bases, leaving 2 bases between the germline ends. This CDR3 is built from 12 residues. Looked up from germline, CDR1 is MNHEY and CDR2 is SVGAGI. The DNA of the CDR3 is TGTGCCAGCAGTTACTCGGACACTGAAGCTTTCTTT. Encoded protein: CASSYSDTEAFF.

This clonotype was recorded many times. The chain uses TRBV7-2 and TRBJ2-1, with unresolved D. CDR3 length equals 11 residues. Germline V gives CDR1 SGHTA, CDR2 FQGNSA. The V and J ends lost 5 bases and 6 bases respectively, with 5 bases between them. CDR3 region: CASSPVNEQFF. CDR3 DNA sequence: TGTGCCAGCAGCCCCGTCAATGAGCAGTTCTTC.